This T cell receptor beta chain was retrieved from a study of cytomegalovirus exposure and HLA in healthy donors. Regarding the study as a whole: Using a false discovery rate of 0.05, a later analysis showed that 16,951 TCR beta sequences were associated with HLA alleles.

Primers: 60 Vbeta forward and 13 Jbeta reverse. Repertoires were generated with immunoSEQ multiplex PCR, while TCRdb's copy carries only in-frame clones and drops some. Among roughly 140,000 clones listed, 80% to 85% were seen once. V was cut by 3 bases and J by 4 bases, with 16 bases left in between. Germline loops: CDR1 SGHTS, CDR2 YDEGEE. The CDR3 covers 15 residues. As regards this clone: What it binds is unknown.

Sequenced material: PBMCs. The J gene is TRBJ1-1, the V gene TRBV5-8; maybe TRBD1 (6 bases). The source is a boy aged 2-15 years in good health and CMV-seronegative. CDR3 bases: TGTGCCAGCAGCTCGCGCAACAGGGCAACCACTGAAGCTTTCTTT. This sequence encodes CASSSRNRATTEAFF.